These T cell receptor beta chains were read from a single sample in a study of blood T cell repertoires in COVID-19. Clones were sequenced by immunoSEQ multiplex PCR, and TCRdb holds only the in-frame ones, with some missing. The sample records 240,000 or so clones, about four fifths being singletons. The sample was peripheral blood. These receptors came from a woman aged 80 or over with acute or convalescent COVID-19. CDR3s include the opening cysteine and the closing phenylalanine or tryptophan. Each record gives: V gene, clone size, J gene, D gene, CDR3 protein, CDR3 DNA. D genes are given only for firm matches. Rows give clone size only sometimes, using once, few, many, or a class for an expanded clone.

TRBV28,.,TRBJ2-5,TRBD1,CASSLMGQGTQETQYF,TGTGCCAGCAGTTTAATGGGACAGGGAACCCAAGAGACCCAGTACTTC
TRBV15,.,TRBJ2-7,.,CATSRLGGGYEQYF,TGTGCCACCAGCAGGTTGGGGGGAGGCTACGAGCAGTACTTC
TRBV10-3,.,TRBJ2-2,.,CAISERGTGELFF,TGTGCCATCAGTGAGAGGGGTACCGGGGAGCTGTTTTTT
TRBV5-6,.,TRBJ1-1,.,CASSLRSGVWNTEAFF,TGTGCCAGCAGCCTCCGTAGTGGAGTATGGAACACTGAAGCTTTCTTT
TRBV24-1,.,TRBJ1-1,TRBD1,CATRGTGRTEAFF,TGTGCCACCAGGGGGACAGGGCGGACTGAAGCTTTCTTT
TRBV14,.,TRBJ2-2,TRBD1,CASSLGQGWNTGELFF,TGTGCCAGCAGCTTAGGACAGGGATGGAACACCGGGGAGCTGTTTTTT
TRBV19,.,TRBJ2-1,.,CASSGNGGSYNEQFF,TGTGCCAGTAGTGGGAATGGGGGGTCCTACAATGAGCAGTTCTTC
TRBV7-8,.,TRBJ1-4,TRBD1,CASSLDRGRGKLFF,TGTGCCAGCAGCCTCGACAGGGGGCGCGGAAAACTGTTTTTT
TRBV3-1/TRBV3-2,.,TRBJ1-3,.,CASSLDGTTLVGSLSGNTIYF,TGTGCCAGCAGCCTAGACGGGACGACGCTAGTCGGGAGTCTCTCTGGAAACACCATATATTTT
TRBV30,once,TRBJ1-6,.,CAWGHRVGPNSPLHF,TGTGCCTGGGGCCACCGTGTGGGCCCAAATTCACCCCTCCACTTT
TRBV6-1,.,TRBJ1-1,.,CASSSGTTNTEAFF,TGTGCCAGCAGCTCCGGGACAACGAACACTGAAGCTTTCTTT
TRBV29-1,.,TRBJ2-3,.,CSVGSADTQYF,TGCAGCGTTGGAAGCGCAGATACGCAGTATTTT
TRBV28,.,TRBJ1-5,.,CASSLGHDNQPQHF,TGTGCCAGCAGCCTGGGACATGATAATCAGCCCCAGCATTTT
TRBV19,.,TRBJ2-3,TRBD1,CASSTGQGAGTDTQYF,TGTGCCAGTAGTACAGGACAGGGAGCGGGCACAGATACGCAGTATTTT
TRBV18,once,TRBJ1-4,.,CASSQGTDSEKLFF,TGTGCCAGCTCACAAGGGACGGACAGTGAAAAACTGTTTTTT
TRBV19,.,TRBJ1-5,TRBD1,CASSIDGDRGVGSNQPQHF,TGTGCCAGTAGTATAGACGGGGACAGGGGTGTTGGAAGCAATCAGCCCCAGCATTTT
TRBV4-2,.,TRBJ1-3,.,CASSRLPTDTGNTIYF,TGTGCCAGCAGCCGATTACCGACAGATACTGGAAACACCATATATTTT
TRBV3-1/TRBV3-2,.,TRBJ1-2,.,CASSQGSKNYGYTF,TGTGCCAGCAGCCAAGGGTCTAAAAACTATGGCTACACCTTC
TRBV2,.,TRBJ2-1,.,CASSEGGRKFF,TGTGCCAGCAGTGAAGGAGGAAGAAAGTTCTTC
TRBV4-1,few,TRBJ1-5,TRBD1,CASSQGQGEHQPQHF,TGCGCCAGCAGCCAAGGACAGGGGGAGCATCAGCCCCAGCATTTT
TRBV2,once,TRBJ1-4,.,CASSGGRTNEKLFF,TGTGCCAGCAGTGGGGGCAGGACTAATGAAAAACTGTTTTTT
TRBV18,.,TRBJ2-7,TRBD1,CASSPPGTATYEQYF,TGTGCCAGCTCACCTCCCGGGACAGCTACCTACGAGCAGTACTTC
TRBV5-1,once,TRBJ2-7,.,CASSLGTYYEQYF,TGCGCCAGCAGCTTGGGAACCTACTACGAGCAGTACTTC
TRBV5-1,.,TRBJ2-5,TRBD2,CASSPGGGETQYF,TGCGCCAGCAGCCCGGGCGGGGGGGAGACCCAGTACTTC
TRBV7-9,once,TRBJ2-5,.,CASSSHPRGQAQETQYF,TGTGCCAGCAGCTCCCACCCCAGGGGACAAGCACAAGAGACCCAGTACTTC
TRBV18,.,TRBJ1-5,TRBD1,CASSRGQGIQPQHF,TGTGCCAGCTCACGTGGACAGGGGATTCAGCCCCAGCATTTT
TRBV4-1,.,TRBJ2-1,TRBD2,CASSRVRRTSGVNEQFF,TGCGCCAGCAGCCGTGTCCGGCGGACCAGCGGGGTCAATGAGCAGTTCTTC
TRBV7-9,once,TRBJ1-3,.,CASSYRGSGDTIYF,TGTGCCAGCAGCTACCGGGGCTCGGGGGACACCATATATTTT
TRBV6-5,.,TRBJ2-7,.,CASRDYFASYEQYF,TGTGCCAGCAGGGACTATTTCGCTTCCTACGAGCAGTACTTC
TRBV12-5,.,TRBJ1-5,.,CASGLGAPSNQPQHF,TGTGCTAGTGGTTTGGGGGCGCCTAGCAATCAGCCCCAGCATTTT
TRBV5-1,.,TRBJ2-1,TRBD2,CASSLGLASYNEQFF,TGCGCCAGCAGCTTGGGACTAGCCTCCTACAATGAGCAGTTCTTC
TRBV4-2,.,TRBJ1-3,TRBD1,CASSQGTGSGNTIYF,TGTGCCAGCAGCCAAGGGACAGGTTCTGGAAACACCATATATTTT
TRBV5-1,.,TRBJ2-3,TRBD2,CASSLAGGHSDTQYF,TGCGCCAGCAGCCTAGCGGGGGGGCACTCAGATACGCAGTATTTT
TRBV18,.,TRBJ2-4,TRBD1,CASSVLTGMPLAKNIQYF,TGTGCCAGCTCCGTCCTGACAGGGATGCCACTAGCCAAAAACATTCAGTACTTC
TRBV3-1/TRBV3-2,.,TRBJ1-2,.,CASSLTGAGVGSGYTF,TGTGCCAGCAGCCTCACCGGGGCAGGGGTAGGGAGTGGCTACACCTTC
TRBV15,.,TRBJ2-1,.,CATSPRGNNEQFF,TGTGCCACCAGCCCCCGGGGGAACAATGAGCAGTTCTTC
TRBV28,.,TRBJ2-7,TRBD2,CASRPGLAGSNEQYF,TGTGCCAGCAGACCGGGACTAGCGGGGAGCAACGAGCAGTACTTC
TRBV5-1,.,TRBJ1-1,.,CASSLAKGVPNTEAFF,TGCGCCAGCAGCTTGGCCAAGGGGGTACCGAACACTGAAGCTTTCTTT
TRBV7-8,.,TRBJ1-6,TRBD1,CASSLWGQGDSPLHF,TGTGCCAGCAGCTTATGGGGACAGGGTGATTCACCCCTCCACTTT
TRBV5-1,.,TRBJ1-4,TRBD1,CASSWGQGNLANEKLFF,TGCGCCAGCAGCTGGGGACAGGGGAACTTAGCTAATGAAAAACTGTTTTTT